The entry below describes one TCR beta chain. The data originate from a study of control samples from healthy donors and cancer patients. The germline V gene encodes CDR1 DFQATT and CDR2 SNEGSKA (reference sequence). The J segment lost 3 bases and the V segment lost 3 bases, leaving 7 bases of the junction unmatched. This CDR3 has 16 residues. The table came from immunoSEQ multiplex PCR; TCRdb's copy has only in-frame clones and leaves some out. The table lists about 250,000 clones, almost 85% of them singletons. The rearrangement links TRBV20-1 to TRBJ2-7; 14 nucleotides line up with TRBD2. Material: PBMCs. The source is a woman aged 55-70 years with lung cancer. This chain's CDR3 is CSASGTSGRISYEQYF. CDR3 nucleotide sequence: TGCAGTGCTAGTGGGACTAGCGGGAGAATCAGCTACGAGCAGTACTTC.